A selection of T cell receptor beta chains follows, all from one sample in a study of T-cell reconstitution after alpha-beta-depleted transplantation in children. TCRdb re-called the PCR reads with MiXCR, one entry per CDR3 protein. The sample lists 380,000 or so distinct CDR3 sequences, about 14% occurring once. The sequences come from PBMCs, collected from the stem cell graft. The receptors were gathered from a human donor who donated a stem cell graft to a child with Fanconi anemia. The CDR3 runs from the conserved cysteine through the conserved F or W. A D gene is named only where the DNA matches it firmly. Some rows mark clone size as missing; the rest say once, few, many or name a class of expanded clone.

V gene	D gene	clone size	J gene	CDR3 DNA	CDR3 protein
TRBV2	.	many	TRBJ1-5	TGTGCCAGCAGCGAGACAGGAGGAGAGTGGCCCCAGCATTTT	CASSETGGEWPQHF
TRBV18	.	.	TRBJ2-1	TGTGCCAGCTCACCTAGGGAGCAGAACGAGCAGTTCTTC	CASSPREQNEQFF
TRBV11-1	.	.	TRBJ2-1	TGTGCCAGCGGGTTCCCACCGCGGGGCTGGAACTCCTACAATGAGCAGTTCTTC	CASGFPPRGWNSYNEQFF
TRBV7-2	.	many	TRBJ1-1	TGTGCCAGCAGCCCCGGGAGAGGGCTCGAAGCTTTCTTT	CASSPGRGLEAFF
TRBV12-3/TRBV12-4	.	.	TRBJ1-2	TGTGCCAGCAGTCGAACATCGAATTATGGCTACACCTTC	CASSRTSNYGYTF
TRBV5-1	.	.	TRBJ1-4	TGCGCCAGCAAAATTGATCCGGTGAATGAAAAACTGTTTTTT	CASKIDPVNEKLFF
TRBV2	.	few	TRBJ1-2	TGTGCCAGCAGTGTCGAGGCAGGCGGCTACACCTTC	CASSVEAGGYTF
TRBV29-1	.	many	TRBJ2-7	TGCAGCGTCACAGGGATCGGCAACGAGCAGTACTTC	CSVTGIGNEQYF
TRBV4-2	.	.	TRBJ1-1	TGTGCCAGCAGCTCTCACAGGGATGGGGTCACTGAAGCTTTCTTT	CASSSHRDGVTEAFF
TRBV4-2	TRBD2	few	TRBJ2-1	TGTGCCAGCACCCGTGCCCCGGGACTAGCGGGGCAGAGCTCCTACAATGAGCAGTTCTTC	CASTRAPGLAGQSSYNEQFF
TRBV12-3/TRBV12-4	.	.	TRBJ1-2	TGTGCCAGCAGCTCCTACAGCTTAAACTATGGCTACACCTTC	CASSSYSLNYGYTF
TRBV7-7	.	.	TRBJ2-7	TGTGCTAGCAGCTTGTGGCAGGGCTACGAGCAGTACTTC	CASSLWQGYEQYF
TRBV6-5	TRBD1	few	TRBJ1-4	TGTGCCAGCAGTTACTCGGGATTGGGGACAGGGGGTGATGGGAAACTGTTTTTT	CASSYSGLGTGGDGKLFF
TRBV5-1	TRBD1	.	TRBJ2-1	TGCGCCAGCAGCTTTACCGTACAGGGGTCCTACAATGAGCAGTTCTTC	CASSFTVQGSYNEQFF
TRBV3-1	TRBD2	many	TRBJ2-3	TGTGCCAGCAGCTCACTAGCGGGGGGCACAGATACGCAGTATTTT	CASSSLAGGTDTQYF
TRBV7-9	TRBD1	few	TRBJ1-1	TGTGCCAGCAGCTTGGGGACAGGATATAACACTGAAGCTTTCTTT	CASSLGTGYNTEAFF
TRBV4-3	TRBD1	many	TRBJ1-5	TGCGCCAGCAGCCTAGGACAGGGGGGTCAGCCCCAGCATTTT	CASSLGQGGQPQHF
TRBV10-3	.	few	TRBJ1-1	TGTGCCATCACCGAGGGGGGGAACACTGAAGCTTTCTTT	CAITEGGNTEAFF
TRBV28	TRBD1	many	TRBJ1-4	TGTGCCAGCAGTTTATGGGGGACAGGGGAGGAAAAACTGTTTTTT	CASSLWGTGEEKLFF
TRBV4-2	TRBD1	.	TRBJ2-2	TGTGCCAGCAGCCAAGGGGACAGGGGAACCGGGGAGCTGTTTTTT	CASSQGDRGTGELFF
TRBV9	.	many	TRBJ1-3	TGTGCCAGCAGCGGACGGACGTCCTCTGGAAACACCATATATTTT	CASSGRTSSGNTIYF
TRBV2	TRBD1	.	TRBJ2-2	TGTGCCAGCACCACTGTGGAGGGACAGGGGTTAACCGGGGAGCTGTTTTTT	CASTTVEGQGLTGELFF
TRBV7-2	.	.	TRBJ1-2	TGTGCCAGCAGCTTAGTAACTCACGCTAGGGGCTACACCTTC	CASSLVTHARGYTF
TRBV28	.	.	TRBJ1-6	TGTGCCAGCAGTTTACGGGTGTGGAATTCACCCCTCCACTTT	CASSLRVWNSPLHF
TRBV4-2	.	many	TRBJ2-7	TGTGCCAGCAGCCTCCAAGCTACAGTCGGCTACGAGCAGTACTTC	CASSLQATVGYEQYF
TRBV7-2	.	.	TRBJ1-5	TGTGCCAGCAGCTCAGGGAGTTGGGATCAGCCCCAGCATTTT	CASSSGSWDQPQHF
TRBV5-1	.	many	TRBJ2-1	TGCGCCAGCAGCCTCCCGGACATCGATGAGCAGTTCTTC	CASSLPDIDEQFF
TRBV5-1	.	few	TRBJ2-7	TGCGCCAGCAGACAGAAGGGGGGGTACGAGCAGTACTTC	CASRQKGGYEQYF
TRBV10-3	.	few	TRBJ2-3	TGTGCCATCAGTGAGCCACCAAGCACAGATACGCAGTATTTT	CAISEPPSTDTQYF
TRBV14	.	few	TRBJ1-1	TGTGCCAGCAGCCGCCAGGGGTGGGTGAACACTGAAGCTTTCTTT	CASSRQGWVNTEAFF
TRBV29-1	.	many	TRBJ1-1	TGCAGCGTTGAATTAAGCGACACTGAAGCTTTCTTT	CSVELSDTEAFF
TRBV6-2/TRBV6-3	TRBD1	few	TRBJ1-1	TGTGCCAGCACCACTGGGACAGGGGTTACGGTGAACACTGAAGCTTTCTTT	CASTTGTGVTVNTEAFF
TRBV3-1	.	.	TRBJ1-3	TGTGCCACTACCAGCCGCGGAAACACCATATATTTT	CATTSRGNTIYF
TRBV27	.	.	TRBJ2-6	TGTGCCAGCAGTTTAAGCAGGGCCGGGGCCAACGTCCTGACTTTC	CASSLSRAGANVLTF
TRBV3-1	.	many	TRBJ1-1	TGTGCCAGCAGCCAATCTGAGTCCCGGTGGAACACTGAAGCTTTCTTT	CASSQSESRWNTEAFF
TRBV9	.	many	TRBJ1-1	TGTGCCAGCAGACGGACGGGGGCGAACACTGAAGCTTTCTTT	CASRRTGANTEAFF
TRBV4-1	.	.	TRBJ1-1	TGCGCCAGCTCCCGGGCGGACAGTGAAGCTTTCTTT	CASSRADSEAFF
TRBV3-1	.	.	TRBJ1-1	TGTGCCAGCAGCCAAGCCCGGCTTAGAGGCGCGTTTTTGGACACTGAAGCTTTCTTT	CASSQARLRGAFLDTEAFF
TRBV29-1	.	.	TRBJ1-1	TGCAGCGGGGCAGGGTCGAACACTGAAGCTTTCTTT	CSGAGSNTEAFF
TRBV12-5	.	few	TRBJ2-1	TGTGCTAGTGGTTTGTGGGTGAAACCGATCTCCTACAATGAGCAGTTCTTC	CASGLWVKPISYNEQFF
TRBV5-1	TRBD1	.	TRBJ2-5	TGCGCCAGCAGCTTGGGTTGGACAGGGTTTTCGGAGACCCAGTACTTC	CASSLGWTGFSETQYF
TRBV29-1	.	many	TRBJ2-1	TGCAGCGCCGGGGGCCCTTCCTACAATGAGCAGTTCTTC	CSAGGPSYNEQFF
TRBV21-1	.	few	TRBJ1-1	TGTGCCAGCATCCCAATAACAGGGCCGAACACTGAAGCTTTCTTT	CASIPITGPNTEAFF
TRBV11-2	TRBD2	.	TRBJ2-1	TGTGCCAGCTTAAGGGGACTAGCGGACAATGAGCAGTTCTTC	CASLRGLADNEQFF
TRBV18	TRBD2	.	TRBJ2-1	TGTGCCAGCTCACCAGGAATTGAGACGGGGGGCAATGAGCAGTTCTTC	CASSPGIETGGNEQFF
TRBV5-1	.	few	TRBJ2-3	TGCGCCAGCAGCTTTGCCGGGATGAGCACAGATACGCAGTATTTT	CASSFAGMSTDTQYF
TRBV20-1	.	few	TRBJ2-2	TGCAGTGCTAGAGCGAGCTCGGTCACCGGGGAGCTGTTTTTT	CSARASSVTGELFF
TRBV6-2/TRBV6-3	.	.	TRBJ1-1	TGTGCCAGCAGTTACGGAGTGGGGGGTCGAACTGAAGCTTTCTTT	CASSYGVGGRTEAFF
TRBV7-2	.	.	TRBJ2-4	TGTGCCAGCAGCGTTGACCTAGCCAAAAACATTCAGTACTTC	CASSVDLAKNIQYF
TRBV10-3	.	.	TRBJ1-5	TGTGCCAGCGCACGGGACACTTTGGGGCAGCCCCAGCATTTT	CASARDTLGQPQHF